The 22 T cell receptor beta chains listed next were all sequenced from one sample in a study of T cells in Graves' hyperthyroidism and ophthalmopathy (dated by TCRdb to between 2018 and 2020). Library method: multiplex PCR. These reads were obtained on an Illumina HiSeq 2000. The TCR beta CDR3 regions were amplified from the RNA transcripts. The TCR CDR3 was subjected to a first round of RT-PCR using the HTBI primer set and the Qiagen OneStep RT-PCR kit. Using fastp trimming at Q25 and MiXCR clonotype assembly, TCRdb reanalyzed the public sequencing data and kept in-frame beta chains. When rows share a CDR3 protein, they turn into one entry using the most common DNA and genes. The sample data list 750,000 to 900,000 distinct CDR3 sequences, and roughly 40% of these were observed just once. The top ten hold roughly 8.3% of the sample. Input material: blood. These receptors were collected from a man aged 18 to 30 with Graves' hyperthyroidism.

This clonotype was seen more than once but under ten times. This chain uses TRBV7-2 with TRBJ2-7, with D tentatively TRBD2 (6 bases). The CDR3 contains 16 residues. Germline CDR1 reads SGHTA; CDR2 reads FQGNSA. V shed 0 bases and J shed 0 bases, with 12 bases lying between them. The CDR3 loop reads CASSLAGDSFSYEQYF. The CDR3, as DNA: TGTGCCAGCAGCTTAGCGGGGGACTCCTTCTCCTACGAGCAGTACTTC.

This clonotype was picked up a small number of times. The rearrangement uses TRBV7-9 and TRBJ2-5; 14 bases are a match to TRBD2. This CDR3 spans 18 amino acids. Looked up from germline, CDR1 is SEHNR and CDR2 is FQNEAQ (reference sequence). The trim removed 5 bases at V and 0 bases at J, leaving 8 bases unmatched. The CDR3 region is CASSLGRTSGRYQETQYF. Here the CDR3 DNA reads TGTGCCAGCAGCCTTGGCCGGACTAGCGGGAGGTACCAAGAGACCCAGTACTTC.

This clonotype was counted at least ten times. The V and J genes are TRBV20-1 and TRBJ1-2, with 7 nucleotides matching TRBD1. V dropped 6 bases and J dropped 4; count of bases not matched to a gene: 5. There are 12 residues in the CDR3. Germline assignment: CDR1 DFQATT and CDR2 SNEGSKA (reference sequence). The CDR3 loop is CSAKTGTYGYTF. DNA for the CDR3: TGCAGTGCGAAGACAGGGACCTATGGCTACACCTTC.

The V gene is TRBV10-3, the J gene TRBJ1-1; 8 bases fit TRBD1. CDR1 and CDR2 from the germline V gene are ENHRY and SYGVKD. The CDR3 contains 15 residues. The trim removed 0 bases at V and 4 bases at J, leaving 4 bases unmatched. CDR3 DNA: TGTGCCATCAGTGAGTCACAGGGGGACGGCACTGAAGCTTTCTTT. Protein product: CAISESQGDGTEAFF.

The chain combines TRBV13 with TRBJ2-7; perhaps TRBD1 as D (6 bases). Germline lookup yields CDR1 PRHDT and CDR2 FYEKMQ (reference sequence). CDR3 length: 14 residues. V shed 5 bases and J shed 2 bases, with 13 bases lying between them. CDR3 protein: CASSAQGSPYEQYF. In DNA form, the CDR3 reads TGTGCCAGCAGCGCGCAGGGGTCTCCCTACGAGCAGTACTTC.

Worth noting for this clonotype: A junction end diverges from the germline sequence, so it may reflect a read error. The CDR3 here is CASSYSLTGTSIGELFF. CDR3 DNA sequence: TGTGCCAGCAGTTATTCCCTTACCGGGACTAGTATCGGGGAGCTGTTTTTT. The V and J genes are TRBV10-2 and TRBJ2-2, with 8 bases fitting TRBD2. Germline assignment: CDR1 WSHSY and CDR2 SAAADI. This CDR3 comprises 17 residues.

The CDR3 DNA reads TGTGCCAGCAGCTCCCCGGGGACTCATGGTGAAAAACTGTTTTTT. Protein: CASSSPGTHGEKLFF. This chain links TRBV7-2 with TRBJ1-4, with a weak D call TRBD1 (5 bases). Trimming took 4 bases from V and 7 from J, leaving 16 bases between them. Germline CDR1 and CDR2: SGHTA and FQGNSA. This CDR3 spans 15 amino acids.

In this sample, this clonotype turned up a few times. The rearrangement links TRBV24-1 to TRBJ2-7, with 7 bases identical to TRBD2. CDR1 and CDR2 from the germline V gene are KGHDR and SFDVKD. V gave up 3 bases and J gave up 7 bases; unmatched junction bases: 11. The CDR3 has 15 residues. The CDR3 DNA reads TGTGCCACCAGTGATGCGGGACTACCCTCTGGGGAGCAGTACTTC. Protein: CATSDAGLPSGEQYF.

Ten or more counts support this clonotype. J is TRBJ2-7 and V is TRBV2, with 7 bases identical to TRBD2. The CDR3 sequence is 12 residues long. Germline V lookup: CDR1 SNHLY, CDR2 FYNNEI. V shed 8 bases, J shed 1 base, and the junction held 2 bases outside the gene matches. CDR3 residues: CASVGGSYEQYF. Written as DNA, the CDR3 is TGTGCCAGCGTGGGAGGGTCCTACGAGCAGTACTTC.

V usage is TRBV18 and J usage is TRBJ2-5; 11 bases map to TRBD2. V was pared by 0 bases and J by 3 bases, with 0 bases of the junction left unmatched. This CDR3 region has 15 residues. In germline, CDR1 is KGHSH, CDR2 LQKENI. This CDR3 reads CASSPPTSGEETQYF. The CDR3 DNA reads as TGTGCCAGCTCACCACCGACTAGCGGGGAAGAGACCCAGTACTTC.

The chain uses TRBV12-3 or TRBV12-4 and TRBJ2-7; D unclear. Trimming removed 6 bases at V and 5 bases at J, with 8 bases between. The CDR3 runs 11 residues. This CDR3 reads CASSPRHEQYF. The CDR3 DNA reads TGTGCCAGCAGCCCTAGGCACGAGCAGTACTTC.

This clonotype was observed many times. The junction departs from germline at one end; a sequencing error may be responsible. The J gene is TRBJ2-7, the V gene TRBV5-1, with 7 bases matching TRBD1. This CDR3 spans 13 amino acids. From germline, CDR1 is SGHRS and CDR2 YFSETQ. CDR3 amino acids: CASSQGQTYEQYF. CDR3 nucleotides: TGTGCCAGCAGCCAGGGACAGACCTACGAGCAGTACTTC.

This clonotype has ten or more counts. The chain couples TRBV14 to TRBJ1-6; a possible D gene is TRBD1 (5 bases). Trimming took 4 bases from V and 8 from J, leaving 9 bases between them. This CDR3 region has 13 residues. CDR1 and CDR2 (germline): SGHDN, FVKESK. The CDR3, as DNA: TGTGCCAGCAGCCGGGAGGGGCATTCACCCCTCCACTTT. As protein: CASSREGHSPLHF.

This clonotype was observed at least ten times. The gene calls are TRBV29-1 and TRBJ2-5; tentatively, D is TRBD2 (6 bases). This CDR3 is 13 amino acids long. V lost 8 bases, J lost 1 base, and 14 bases lay in between. Germline-derived CDR1 and CDR2 are SQVTM and ANQGSEA. This chain's CDR3 is CSIGGAVQETQYF. The DNA for the CDR3 is TGCAGCATCGGCGGGGCAGTCCAAGAGACCCAGTACTTC.

The rearrangement joins TRBV15 to TRBJ1-1; 9 bases are a match to TRBD1. Unmatched junction bases numbered 5, after V lost 6 bases and J lost 6 bases. The CDR3 length is 13 residues. CDR1 LNHNV and CDR2 YYDKDF come from the germline V gene (reference sequence). CDR3 nucleotides: TGTGCCACCAGTAAGGGACAGGGCGCTGAAGCTTTCTTT. Translating it yields CATSKGQGAEAFF. The variable domain in full, completed from reference TRBV15 and TRBJ1-1, reads DAMVIQNPRYQVTQFGKPVTLSCSQTLNHNVMYWYQQKSSQAPKLLFHYYDKDFNNEADTPDNFQSRRPNTSFCFLDIRSPGLGDTAMYLCATSKGQGAEAFFGQGTRLTVV.

This chain uses TRBV2 with TRBJ2-2; D might be TRBD1 (6 bases). V was pared by 4 bases and J by 3 bases, with 12 bases between. The CDR3 runs 15 residues. The germline gives CDR1 SNHLY, CDR2 FYNNEI. The CDR3 protein is CASSVSSGDTGELFF. The CDR3 DNA follows: TGTGCCAGCAGTGTATCGTCAGGGGACACCGGGGAGCTGTTTTTT. Drawing the rest from reference TRBV2 and TRBJ2-2, the complete variable domain is EPEVTQTPSHQVTQMGQEVILRCVPISNHLYFYWYRQILGQKVEFLVSFYNNEISEKSEIFDDQFSVERPDGSNFTLKIRSTKLEDSAMYFCASSVSSGDTGELFFGEGSRLTVL.

This clonotype was recorded many times. The chain employs TRBV2 and TRBJ1-2, with 9 nucleotides matching TRBD1. This CDR3 spans 15 amino acids. The V gene end was trimmed by 3 bases and the J gene end by 6 bases; junction bases not matched to a gene: 8. Germline CDR1 is SNHLY and CDR2 is FYNNEI. For the CDR3, the DNA is TGTGCCAGCAGTGACGGGACAGGGATCTCCAATGGCTACACCTTC. Its protein is CASSDGTGISNGYTF.

This clonotype was counted between two and nine times. The chain links TRBV7-9 to TRBJ2-2; 7 positions agree with TRBD1. The germline V gene encodes CDR1 SEHNR and CDR2 FQNEAQ (reference sequence). J lost 2 bases, V lost 5 bases, and 8 bases had no gene match. The CDR3 spans 16 residues. This chain's CDR3 is CASSPSTGSNTGELFF. CDR3 DNA: TGTGCCAGCAGCCCGTCGACAGGGAGTAACACCGGGGAGCTGTTTTTT.

In this sample, this clonotype turned up many times. The chain employs TRBV10-2 and TRBJ1-1; D is undetermined. V lost 8 bases to trimming and J lost 1 base, with 5 bases between them. The CDR3 contains 11 residues. The germline gives CDR1 WSHSY, CDR2 SAAADI. The CDR3 sequence: CASGENTEAFF. CDR3 bases: TGCGCCAGCGGGGAGAACACTGAAGCTTTCTTT.

The chain's CDR3 is CASSLAFGGRNSPLHF. In DNA, the CDR3 is TGTGCCAGCAGCTTAGCCTTTGGGGGGCGGAATTCACCCCTCCACTTT. The chain has TRBV7-8 and TRBJ1-6; possibly TRBD1 for D (6 bases). The CDR3 consists of 16 residues. V was shortened by 0 bases and J by 7 bases, with 13 bases between the two germline ends. The V gene's germline CDR1 is SGHVS and CDR2 FQNEAQ.

This chain uses TRBV7-2 with TRBJ2-7; the D gene is possibly TRBD1 (5 bases). Looked up from germline, CDR1 is SGHTA and CDR2 is FQGNSA. The V end was cut by 7 bases, the J end by 4 bases, with 14 bases between. The CDR3 has 13 amino acids. The CDR3 sequence: CASTPLGVYEQYF. CDR3 DNA sequence: TGTGCCAGCACCCCCCTAGGGGTGTACGAGCAGTACTTC.

This clonotype came up many times. This chain uses TRBV19 with TRBJ1-1; weak D call: TRBD1 (5 bases). Germline CDR1 and CDR2: LNHDA and SQIVND (reference sequence). The CDR3 loop spans 13 amino acids. The germline V and J ends were trimmed by 5 bases and 4 bases, with 11 bases remaining between them. The CDR3 spells CASSVRGVTEAFF. CDR3 DNA: TGTGCCAGTAGTGTCAGAGGGGTCACTGAAGCTTTCTTT.